One and the same sample provided the 15 T cell receptor beta chains below, sequenced in a study of CD4 T cells in relation to SARS-CoV-2 and coronaviruses. TCRdb's copy holds only in-frame clones and misses some; the assay was immunoSEQ multiplex PCR. This table has 50,000 to 70,000 clones, approximately 87% appearing once. CD4+ T cells from unexposed donors were obtained before the COVID-19 pandemic (2011-2018). The specimen was memory CD4+ T cells from PBMCs. These receptors came from a human donor in good health.

The V gene is TRBV18, the J gene TRBJ2-7; D tentatively reads TRBD1 or TRBD2 (5 bases each). The V end was cut by 4 bases, the J end by 6 bases, with 13 bases between. Per the germline V gene, CDR1 is KGHSH and CDR2 is LQKENI. The CDR3 sequence is 13 residues long. CDR3 sequence: CASSLRDEGEQYF. CDR3 in DNA: TGTGCCAGCTCACTTCGGGACGAGGGCGAGCAGTACTTC. The full variable domain, its missing parts supplied by reference TRBV18 and TRBJ2-7, is NAGVMQNPRHLVRRRGQEARLRCSPMKGHSHVYWYRQLPEEGLKFMVYLQKENIIDESGMPKERFSAEFPKEGPSILRIQQVVRGDSAAYFCASSLRDEGEQYFGPGTRLTVT.

This clone turned up a few times. The chain has TRBV6-4 and TRBJ1-2; unclear D gene. Germline CDR1 and CDR2: MRHNA and SNTAGT. Between the trimmed V and J ends, which lost 4 bases and 4 bases, there was a span of 10 bases. CDR3 length: 13 residues. In DNA form, the CDR3 reads TGTGCCAGCAGTGTCTCCCGAGGCTATGGCTACACCTTC. Amino acids: CASSVSRGYGYTF.

The genes are TRBV7-9 and TRBJ2-7, with TRBD2 identical over 12 bases. The CDR3 sequence is 15 residues long. The germline gives CDR1 SEHNR, CDR2 FQNEAQ (reference sequence). The V gene end was trimmed by 4 bases and the J gene end by 4 bases; junction bases not matched to a gene: 5. CDR3: CASSSWTSGAYEQYF. In DNA form, the CDR3 reads TGTGCCAGCAGCTCATGGACTAGCGGGGCTTACGAGCAGTACTTC.

The V and J genes are TRBV6-2 or TRBV6-3 and TRBJ2-1; maybe TRBD2 (6 bases). Germline V CDR1 and CDR2: MNHEY, SVGEGT. The CDR3 sequence is 19 residues long. The ends were cut back, 2 bases at V and 3 bases at J, with 23 bases in the middle. In DNA form, the CDR3 reads TGTGCCAGCAGTTACCCGAGATCCAACCCGGACTACCTCTACAATGAGCAGTTCTTC. This gives the protein CASSYPRSNPDYLYNEQFF.

The V gene is TRBV5-1, the J gene TRBJ2-7, with 9 positions matching TRBD2. V lost 4 bases, J lost 0 bases, and 8 bases stayed unmatched. This CDR3 comprises 16 residues. CDR1 SGHRS and CDR2 YFSETQ come from the germline V gene. The CDR3 region has the DNA TGCGCCAGCAGCCGGGGGCTAGCGGGACACTCCTACGAGCAGTACTTC. Protein: CASSRGLAGHSYEQYF.

The rearrangement links TRBV4-1 to TRBJ1-1; D is undetermined. The CDR3 covers 14 residues. V dropped 0 bases and J dropped 10 bases, with 15 bases sitting between them. Germline V lookup: CDR1 MGHRA, CDR2 YSYEKL. CDR3 coding DNA: TGCGCCAGCAGCCAAGACGTCTCCGGACGCGGAGCTTTCTTT. Protein: CASSQDVSGRGAFF.

The chain couples TRBV11-2 to TRBJ2-5; D is ambiguous. Germline V lookup: CDR1 SGHAT, CDR2 FQNNGV. This CDR3 region has 14 residues. Trimming stripped 0 bases from V and 4 bases from J, with 9 bases between. As DNA, the CDR3 is TGTGCCAGCAGCTTAGATTGGCAGACAGAGACCCAGTACTTC. This codes for CASSLDWQTETQYF.

The CDR3 here is CASTYEGAIADTQYF. The CDR3 nucleotides read TGTGCCAGCACCTACGAAGGGGCTATAGCAGATACGCAGTATTTT. The chain has TRBV9 and TRBJ2-3; TRBD1 is a possible D gene (5 bases). This CDR3 is 15 amino acids long. Germline V gives CDR1 SGDLS, CDR2 YYNGEE. The V end lost 6 bases, the J end lost 4 bases, and 18 bases lay between the germline ends.

In this sample, this clone turned up a few times. The rearrangement links TRBV29-1 to TRBJ2-2; TRBD2 matches 12 bases. Unmatched junction bases numbered 8, after V lost 5 bases and J lost 7 bases. Germline assignment: CDR1 SQVTM and CDR2 ANQGSEA. CDR3 size: 15 residues. Here the CDR3 reads CSVSSSGGAVGELFF. CDR3 nucleotide sequence: TGCAGCGTTTCGTCTAGCGGGGGGGCCGTCGGGGAGCTGTTTTTT.

The table lists this clone with a count of one. This chain links TRBV5-4 with TRBJ2-5, with 10 nucleotides matching TRBD1. V lost 4 bases, J lost 2 bases, and 5 bases stayed unmatched. Germline lookup yields CDR1 SGHNT and CDR2 YYREEE (reference sequence). This CDR3 is built from 15 residues. Here the CDR3 DNA reads TGTGCCAGCAGCCTTGACAGGGGGCAACAAGAGACCCAGTACTTC. As protein: CASSLDRGQQETQYF.

Written as DNA, the CDR3 is TGCGCCAGCAGCCAAGGTCTTTTTGGCCTCACCGGGGAGCTGTTTTTT. The encoded protein is CASSQGLFGLTGELFF. This chain uses TRBV4-1 with TRBJ2-2; no clear D gene. Germline V lookup: CDR1 MGHRA, CDR2 YSYEKL. This CDR3 comprises 16 residues. The V gene lost 1 base and the J gene lost 4 bases, with 13 bases spanning the gap.

The chain links TRBV5-4 to TRBJ1-2; maybe TRBD1 (5 bases). There are 16 residues in the CDR3. V lost 1 base, J lost 6 bases, and 19 bases lay in between. Germline V gene lookup returns CDR1 SGHNT and CDR2 YYREEE (reference sequence). The CDR3 DNA reads as TGTGCCAGCAGCTTGAAATTCGGGACTGGCCCGGATGGCTACACCTTC. Amino acids: CASSLKFGTGPDGYTF.

The chain recombines TRBV5-1 with TRBJ2-7; TRBD1 might be the D (5 bases). The CDR3 extends over 13 amino acids. Germline V gives CDR1 SGHRS, CDR2 YFSETQ. With 6 bases removed from V and 1 base from J, the gap between germline ends came to 11 bases. This CDR3 reads CASTLQGSYEQYF. The CDR3 DNA is TGCGCCAGCACCCTCCAGGGTTCCTACGAGCAGTACTTC.

The chain couples TRBV9 to TRBJ1-2; perhaps TRBD1 as D (5 bases). The CDR3 runs to 15 residues. V shed 4 bases and J shed 4 bases, with 17 bases lying between them. Germline CDR1 SGDLS, CDR2 YYNGEE. CDR3 DNA sequence: TGTGCCAGCAGCCCTGGGGGGGGGACGGGCTATGGCTACACCTTC. Protein: CASSPGGGTGYGYTF.

CDR3 DNA: TGTGCCACCAGCAGAACCGGGACAGGGATCTATGGCTACACCTTC. Amino acid sequence: CATSRTGTGIYGYTF. This chain uses TRBV15 with TRBJ1-2, with 9 bases matching TRBD1. Germline V CDR1 and CDR2: LNHNV, YYDKDF (reference sequence). The CDR3 consists of 15 residues. The trim removed 2 bases at V and 4 bases at J, leaving 5 bases unmatched.